This T cell receptor beta chain was sequenced during a study of shared clonotypes between healthy human individuals. Regarding this clone: Its matching antigen is unknown.

A deep-level run was used for the assay. Unsorted PBMC samples were amplified in replicate PCRs containing 250 to 350 ng DNA, 25,000 to 35,000 T cell genomes. Data came from immunoSEQ multiplex PCR; TCRdb stores just in-frame clones and leaves some out. The sample has about 510,000 clones, roughly 78% seen once. All of the donors resided in Nashville, Tennessee, and each was a Caucasian adult. Regarding the study as a whole: The diversity represented, both genetic and in exposure history, was limited by few donors.

The sequenced sample consisted of PBMCs. This receptor was identified in a middle-aged woman in good health. Some clones in this sample may be carry-over from other donors' samples.

The CDR3 DNA reads TGTGCCAGCACCCCAGGGGGCGGGTACAATGAGCAGTTCTTC. Translated: CASTPGGGYNEQFF. The chain uses TRBV28 and TRBJ2-1, with 8 positions matching TRBD1. Germline assignment: CDR1 MDHEN and CDR2 SYDVKM. The CDR3 is made up of 14 amino acids. J was trimmed by 4 bases and V by 7 bases; bases with no gene match: 6.